The 19 T cell receptor beta chains in this list originate from one sample, sequenced in a study of neurological immune-mediated disorders. The time point: longitudinal time-point 1 (baseline). One entry per CDR3 protein results from TCRdb running MiXCR on the 5' RACE reads. Of tens of thousands of distinct CDR3 sequences listed, about an eighth are singletons. Sequenced input: PBMCs. The receptors stem from a female donor with HTLV-1-associated myelopathy (HAM/TSP).

As to this clonotype: Just one base apart from a much larger clone, this may be a read error. This chain links TRBV5-1 with TRBJ1-5; 10 bases are shared with TRBD1. V shed 4 bases, J shed 4 bases, and the junction held 5 bases outside the gene matches. Germline loops: CDR1 SGHRS, CDR2 YFSETQ. This CDR3 is 15 amino acids long. CDR3 coding DNA: TGCGCCAGCAGCGCCAGGACAGGGGGGAATCAGCCCCAGCATTTT. It encodes CASSARTGGNQPQHF. The variable domain in full, with the rest retrieved from reference TRBV5-1 and TRBJ1-5, is KAGVTQTPRYLIKTRGQQVTLSCSPISGHRSVSWYQQTPGQGLQFLFEYFSETQRNKGNFPGRFSGRQFSNSRSEMNVSTLELGDSALYLCASSARTGGNQPQHFGDGTRLSIL.

This clonotype has ten or more counts. J is TRBJ2-3 and V is TRBV11-2; D is perhaps TRBD1 or TRBD2 (5 bases each). Germline CDR1 SGHAT, CDR2 FQNNGV. The CDR3 runs to 16 residues. Trimming took 6 bases from V and 2 from J, leaving 18 bases between them. The CDR3 protein is CASRLRGTVYTDTQYF. In nucleotides, the CDR3 is TGTGCCAGCAGGTTGAGAGGGACGGTTTACACAGATACGCAGTATTTT.

This clonotype was counted many times. Written as DNA, the CDR3 is TGTGCCAGCAGCTTAGGAAGTCGCACAGAGCAAGAGACCCAGTACTTC. It encodes CASSLGSRTEQETQYF. The chain recombines TRBV7-2 with TRBJ2-5; D is unclear. Trimming shortened V by 1 base and J by 2 bases, and 14 bases separated the two germline ends. The CDR3 extends over 16 amino acids. Germline V gene lookup returns CDR1 SGHTA and CDR2 FQGNSA. Supplemented by reference TRBV7-2 and TRBJ2-5, the full variable domain reads GAGVSQSPSNKVTEKGKDVELRCDPISGHTALYWYRQSLGQGLEFLIYFQGNSAPDKSGLPSDRFSAERTGGSVSTLTIQRTQQEDSAVYLCASSLGSRTEQETQYFGPGTRLLVL.

This clonotype was counted ten times or more. The chain links TRBV27 to TRBJ2-3; D not resolved. The V and J ends lost 6 bases and 2 bases respectively, with 15 bases between them. In germline, CDR1 is MNHEY, CDR2 SMNVEV (reference sequence). The CDR3 is 15 residues long. In DNA form, the CDR3 reads TGTGCCAGCAGCTCTCTAAGCTCCCCCACAGATACGCAGTATTTT. Its translation: CASSSLSSPTDTQYF.

The chain carries TRBV19 and TRBJ2-1; the match to TRBD1 covers 7 bases. Germline values: CDR1 LNHDA, CDR2 SQIVND (reference sequence). The J segment lost 12 bases and the V segment lost 3 bases, leaving 2 bases of the junction unmatched. The CDR3 is made up of 11 amino acids. The CDR3: CASSIAGGQFF. DNA of the CDR3: TGTGCCAGTAGTATCGCAGGGGGGCAGTTCTTC.

By frequency in the sample, this clonotype is medium-sized. The V call is TRBV10-3, the J call TRBJ2-3; possibly TRBD1 for D (5 bases). This CDR3 region has 16 residues. V was clipped by 1 base and J by 0 bases, with 11 bases between them. The germline gives CDR1 ENHRY, CDR2 SYGVKD. The CDR3 is CAISELGASSTDTQYF. The CDR3 nucleotides read TGTGCCATCAGTGAGTTAGGGGCCTCTAGCACAGATACGCAGTATTTT.

This chain joins TRBV12-3 or TRBV12-4 and TRBJ1-5, with 10 bases lining up with TRBD1. This CDR3 is 16 amino acids long. The trim removed 5 bases at V and 5 bases at J, leaving 9 bases unmatched. CDR3 nucleotides: TGTGCCAGCAGTCCCCGGACAGGGGGAGCGTATCAGCCCCAGCATTTT. It yields the protein CASSPRTGGAYQPQHF.

The genes are TRBV25-1 and TRBJ2-7, with a tentative D call TRBD1 (6 bases). The germline V gene has CDR1 MGHDK and CDR2 SYGVNS. V was cut by 2 bases and J by 6 bases, with 20 bases left in between. This CDR3 spans 16 amino acids. The CDR3 sequence is CASSETSGTRGAEQYF. As DNA, the CDR3 is TGTGCCAGCAGTGAAACCTCCGGGACAAGGGGAGCCGAGCAGTACTTC.

Comment on this clonotype: Possible read error: a much larger clone is one base away. This sequence joins TRBV5-1 and TRBJ2-1; the D gene is possibly TRBD1 (6 bases). V gave up 0 bases and J gave up 1 base, with 11 bases separating them. From germline, CDR1 is SGHRS and CDR2 YFSETQ. The CDR3 extends over 16 amino acids. The CDR3: CASSLESRGSYNEQFF. The CDR3 coding sequence is TGCGCCAGCAGCTTGGAGTCCAGGGGTTCCTACAATGAGCAGTTCTTC.

This clonotype was observed at least ten times. The chain links TRBV12-3 or TRBV12-4 to TRBJ2-3; TRBD2 is a possible D gene (6 bases). Trimming pared 5 bases from V and 2 bases from J, leaving 14 bases between. The CDR3 covers 15 residues. The CDR3 nucleotides are TGTGCCAGCAGTCAAAGGGACTTCCTCACAGATACGCAGTATTTT. Its protein product is CASSQRDFLTDTQYF.

This clonotype was observed at least ten times. The chain recombines TRBV4-1 with TRBJ1-4; 7 nucleotides line up with TRBD1. The V gene's germline CDR1 is MGHRA and CDR2 YSYEKL. With 3 bases clipped from V and 7 bases from J, the junction kept 14 bases outside the gene matches. This CDR3 has 17 residues. CDR3 coding DNA: TGCGCCAGCAGCCACAACCCTGATAAGGGGGCGGGTGAAAAACTGTTTTTT. It is translated as CASSHNPDKGAGEKLFF.

This clonotype has at least ten counts. This rearrangement joins TRBV7-2 to TRBJ2-1, with D maybe TRBD1 (5 bases). Germline V gene lookup returns CDR1 SGHTA and CDR2 FQGNSA. The CDR3 loop spans 13 amino acids. V lost 2 bases, J lost 4 bases, and 6 bases lay in between. DNA for the CDR3: TGTGCCAGCAGCTTAAACAGGTACAATGAGCAGTTCTTC. Its translation: CASSLNRYNEQFF. Full variable domain (outside the CDR3, taken from reference TRBV7-2 and TRBJ2-1): GAGVSQSPSNKVTEKGKDVELRCDPISGHTALYWYRQSLGQGLEFLIYFQGNSAPDKSGLPSDRFSAERTGGSVSTLTIQRTQQEDSAVYLCASSLNRYNEQFFGPGTRLTVL.

This clonotype was found a few times. The J gene is TRBJ1-2, the V gene TRBV6-1, with 8 bases that match TRBD1. The V gene's germline CDR1 is MNHNS and CDR2 SASEGT. CDR3 length equals 16 residues. V trimming: 5 bases; J trimming: 6 bases; junction bases outside the gene matches: 14. CDR3: CASSPTPQGAFNGYTF. For the CDR3, the DNA is TGTGCCAGCAGTCCGACCCCTCAGGGGGCGTTTAATGGCTACACCTTC.

In its sample, this clonotype is medium-sized (0.01 to 0.1%). The chain employs TRBV28 and TRBJ1-1; TRBD1 matches 9 bases. The V gene's germline CDR1 is MDHEN and CDR2 SYDVKM. The CDR3 sequence is 17 residues long. V lost 5 bases, J lost 0 bases, and 10 bases stayed unmatched. CDR3 amino acids: CASSVYGTGLMNTEAFF. DNA of the CDR3: TGTGCCAGCAGTGTATACGGGACAGGGCTTATGAACACTGAAGCTTTCTTT.

This clonotype occurred many times. This chain joins TRBV5-1 and TRBJ2-1; TRBD2 matches at 10 bases. The V segment lost 4 bases and the J segment 8 bases; nucleotides outside the gene matches: 6. Germline CDR1 and CDR2: SGHRS and YFSETQ. The length of the CDR3 is 14 residues. CDR3 sequence reads: CASSENLAGDEQFF. The CDR3 DNA is TGCGCCAGCAGCGAAAATCTAGCGGGGGATGAGCAGTTCTTC.

This clonotype has at least ten counts. The chain couples TRBV6-5 to TRBJ1-1, with D perhaps matching TRBD1 (6 bases). This CDR3 is 13 amino acids long. Between the trimmed V and J ends, which lost 3 bases and 7 bases, there was a span of 12 bases. Germline loops: CDR1 MNHEY, CDR2 SVGAGI. The CDR3 DNA follows: TGTGCCAGCAGTTATCGGGGGCAGGGTGAAGCTTTCTTT. It codes for CASSYRGQGEAFF.

This clonotype was recorded at least ten times. The chain uses TRBV5-1 and TRBJ2-6, with D uncertain. Germline V gives CDR1 SGHRS, CDR2 YFSETQ. The CDR3 has 15 amino acids. V was pared by 6 bases and J by 3 bases, with 13 bases between. CDR3 sequence: CASMKESRGANVLTF. In nucleotides, the CDR3 is TGCGCCAGCATGAAGGAGAGCCGTGGGGCCAACGTCCTGACTTTC.

This chain links TRBV6-6 with TRBJ2-3; 9 nucleotides line up with TRBD2. The CDR3 extends over 15 amino acids. Germline V gene data show CDR1 as MNHNY and CDR2 as SVGAGI (reference sequence). V lost 7 bases to trimming and J lost 4 bases; unmatched junction nucleotides: 9. CDR3 sequence: CASTPGTSSADTQYF. The CDR3, as DNA: TGTGCCAGCACCCCCGGGACTAGCAGTGCAGATACGCAGTATTTT.

The genes are TRBV6-2 or TRBV6-3 and TRBJ2-1; maybe TRBD1 (6 bases). Germline assignment: CDR1 MNHEY and CDR2 SVGEGT. The CDR3 loop spans 15 amino acids. The V gene lost 3 bases and the J gene lost 2 bases, with 11 bases spanning the gap. CDR3 residues: CASSYGGGTYNEQFF. CDR3 DNA sequence: TGTGCCAGCAGTTATGGGGGCGGTACCTACAATGAGCAGTTCTTC.